This T cell receptor (beta chain) was identified during a study of OX40 agonist ivuxolimab in advanced cancers. Study-level background: Ivuxolimab was an agonistic, fully human IgG2 monoclonal antibody directed against OX40 (CD134), a costimulatory receptor. Intravenous ivuxolimab was administered to patients every 2 weeks at six dose levels: 0.01, 0.1, 0.3, 1.5, 3 and 10 mg/kg. Among the roughly 50 dose-escalation patients, some 20 had hepatocellular carcinoma, 15 or so melanoma, 9 renal cell carcinoma and 9 head and neck cancer. A male proportion of almost 85% and a mean age of approximately 62 years, ranging from about 20 to 79, were recorded for the dose-escalation cohort. Patients were allowed to have had prior anti-PD-1, anti-PD-L1 or anti-CTLA-4 therapy, and around 40% of the dose-escalation patients had previously received checkpoint inhibitors. Partial responses occurred in three dose-escalation patients, of whom one had hepatocellular carcinoma and two had cutaneous melanoma. Peripheral TCRbeta sequencing was intended to test whether TCR sequence diversity was altered and clonal T-cell expansion was caused by ivuxolimab. The paper reports the monotherapy dose-escalation portion (N of about 54 patients) of the phase I ivuxolimab trial.

The trial excluded patients who had a history of autoimmune disease or who were on systemic immunosuppression. Peripheral blood for TCR sequencing was collected from all dose cohorts at baseline, on cycle 4 day 1, and on cycle 7 day 1. The samples were drawn from a first-in-human, open-label, multicenter phase I dose-escalation trial of ivuxolimab. The trial enrolled adults with locally advanced or metastatic head and neck squamous cell, hepatocellular, melanoma or renal cell carcinoma. Before TCR sequencing, CD4+ and CD8+ T cells were separately sorted from peripheral blood. Genomic DNA was isolated from the sorted cells so that the TCRbeta CDR3 region could be sequenced. The immunoSEQ Assay was used for sequencing of TCRbeta CDR3 regions. TCRdb took over this immuneACCESS table, retaining in-frame rearrangements with V and J assigned. Such tables are incomplete; in checked studies, under half of the missing clones stem from an unresolved V gene, and the remainder is unexplained. The sample records around 74,000 clones, 70% to 90% of which are singletons. The ten largest clones take up approximately 5.5% of the sample.

What the research found in general, with its limitations: Clonal expansion of both CD4+ and CD8+ blood T cells was observed from baseline to week 6 at doses 0.1 to 3.0 mg/kg. Antigen specificity was not determined for the clonally expanded peripheral T cells. Low levels of normalized T-cell clonal expansion were also seen in some patients who did not respond. After ivuxolimab, expanded clones were on average more numerous among CD8+ T cells than among CD4+ T cells. In partial responders in the 0.1-3.0 mg/kg groups, normalized peripheral clonal expansion was found to be among the lowest, especially among CD8+ T cells.

Reading from cysteine to phenylalanine, the CDR3 counts 15 amino acids. The CDR3 DNA has 45 bases and is translated from base 1. CDR1 and CDR2 are drawn from the germline V gene: KGHSH, LQKENI. Germline trimming amounts to 4 bases on V and 5 bases on J, with 6 as the count of junction bases outside the gene matches. Details on this clone: Its antigen remains unidentified. No much larger clone is present one base from it, and per-base qualities are unavailable.

The sequence was obtained from an adult with an advanced solid tumor such as melanoma, head and neck, liver or kidney cancer. Specimen: CD4+ or CD8+ T cells sorted from blood, collected in a trial of the OX40 agonist ivuxolimab. The V gene is TRBV18 and the J gene is TRBJ2-2; TRBD1 agrees with 8 junctional bases. The DNA sequence is TGTGCCAGCTCACGATCGGACAGGGCAACCGGGGAGCTGTTTTTT. Translated, this is CASSRSDRATGELFF.